These 2 T cell receptor beta chains were all obtained from the same sample, sequenced in a study of identical twins' blood T cells. MiXCR was run by TCRdb on the 5' RACE reads, yielding one entry per CDR3 protein. The sample has roughly 380,000 distinct CDR3 sequences; about 28% are singletons. The sequenced sample was PBMCs. Receptors originate from a woman aged 18 to 50 in good health.

This clonotype was counted a few times. The J gene is TRBJ1-1, the V gene TRBV4-3; D gene unclear. Trimming cost V 0 bases and J 1 base, with 6 bases left between them. The CDR3 is made up of 14 amino acids. The V gene's germline CDR1 is LGHNA and CDR2 YSLEER. In DNA, the CDR3 is TGCGCCAGCAGCCAAGAGAGGAAGAACACTGAAGCTTTCTTT. The encoded protein is CASSQERKNTEAFF.

This chain connects TRBV12-3 or TRBV12-4 to TRBJ2-1; 14 bases are a match to TRBD2. V trimming: 6 bases; J trimming: 9 bases; junction bases outside the gene matches: 4. This CDR3 is built from 14 residues. The CDR3 is CASSGTSGSGEQFF. The CDR3 DNA follows: TGTGCCAGCAGCGGGACTAGCGGGAGCGGTGAGCAGTTCTTC.